This entry lists 25 T cell receptor beta chains sequenced from one sample in a study of CD8 T cells in Susac syndrome. An input of about 0.45 to 1 ug of RNA was subjected to reverse transcription using random hexamers. One entry per CDR3 protein results from TCRdb running MiXCR on the immunoSEQ multiplex PCR reads. The data show 150,000 or so distinct CDR3 sequences, 92% seen once. The sample was CD4+ T cells from PBMCs. Receptors were obtained from a human donor in good health.

V is TRBV24-1 and J is TRBJ2-3, with D hard to call. This CDR3 region has 13 residues. The V and J ends lost 6 bases and 6 bases respectively, with 12 bases between them. CDR1 and CDR2 (germline): KGHDR, SFDVKD. CDR3 sequence (DNA): TGTGCCACCAGTATCCAATCCTACGATACGCAGTATTTT. It translates to CATSIQSYDTQYF.

This sequence joins TRBV5-6 and TRBJ2-7; D possibly corresponds to TRBD1 (6 bases). This CDR3 region has 16 residues. V was clipped by 4 bases and J by 1 base, with 18 bases between them. Germline lookup yields CDR1 SGHDT and CDR2 YYEEEE. CDR3 sequence (DNA): TGTGCCAGCAGCCCTACAGGGTCCTCCATATCCTACGAGCAGTACTTC. The encoded protein is CASSPTGSSISYEQYF.

The rearrangement joins TRBV20-1 to TRBJ2-7, with TRBD2 matching 8 bases. Per germline, CDR1 DFQATT and CDR2 SNEGSKA (reference sequence). The CDR3 has 13 amino acids. The V and J ends lost 5 bases and 5 bases, in that order; junction bases with no gene match: 8. This CDR3 is CSARIRREDEQYF. DNA of the CDR3: TGCAGTGCTCGCATTAGGCGGGAGGACGAGCAGTACTTC.

The chain uses TRBV29-1 and TRBJ2-5, with TRBD1 as a possible D gene (6 bases). This CDR3 has 16 amino acids. Germline CDR1 and CDR2: SQVTM and ANQGSEA. The V end was cut by 4 bases, the J end by 5 bases, with 23 bases between. CDR3 DNA: TGCAGCGTTGGGCCCCTGCCGGGACACCTTAGGGAGACCCAGTACTTC. Translation: CSVGPLPGHLRETQYF.

The chain joins TRBV20-1 to TRBJ1-5, with D maybe TRBD1 (5 bases). The CDR3 is made up of 14 amino acids. Germline CDR1 is DFQATT and CDR2 is SNEGSKA (reference sequence). Between the trimmed V and J ends, which lost 0 bases and 3 bases, there was a span of 9 bases. The CDR3 DNA follows: TGCAGTGCTAGAGATGGGACGGTCAATCAGCCCCAGCATTTT. It encodes CSARDGTVNQPQHF.

This clonotype was detected once. The V gene is TRBV12-3 or TRBV12-4, the J gene TRBJ1-6; a possible D gene is TRBD1 (6 bases). V was clipped by 6 bases and J by 7 bases, with 13 bases between them. This CDR3 region has 14 residues. The CDR3 loop is CASSPSRGNSPLHF. The CDR3 DNA reads as TGTGCCAGCAGCCCTTCTAGGGGGAATTCACCCCTCCACTTT.

This rearrangement joins TRBV6-5 to TRBJ2-7, with D possibly TRBD1 on 6 matching bases. CDR3 length: 14 amino acids. Germline assignment: CDR1 MNHEY and CDR2 SVGAGI. V was clipped by 0 bases and J by 7 bases, with 13 bases between them. The CDR3 is CASSYSTGSGEQYF. In DNA form, the CDR3 reads TGTGCCAGCAGTTACTCGACAGGATCTGGGGAGCAGTACTTC.

This rearrangement joins TRBV7-2 to TRBJ2-1; no reliable D call. The V gene's germline CDR1 is SGHTA and CDR2 FQGNSA. This CDR3 has 12 amino acids. V lost 0 bases, J lost 9 bases, and 6 bases lay in between. CDR3 sequence reads: CASSLAGSEQFF. The CDR3 bases are TGTGCCAGCAGCTTAGCCGGAAGTGAGCAGTTCTTC.

This chain joins TRBV7-2 and TRBJ2-5; 8 nucleotides agree with TRBD1. CDR1 is SGHTA and CDR2 is FQGNSA in the germline V gene. With 5 bases clipped from V and 4 bases from J, the junction kept 9 bases outside the gene matches. CDR3 length equals 15 residues. DNA of the CDR3: TGTGCCAGCAGCCGGACAGGGAATAACCGAGAGACCCAGTACTTC. Encoded protein: CASSRTGNNRETQYF.

The chain couples TRBV6-1 to TRBJ1-1; TRBD1 is a possible D gene (6 bases). In germline, CDR1 is MNHNS, CDR2 SASEGT. The CDR3 extends over 14 amino acids. V was cut by 1 base and J by 2 bases, with 8 bases left in between. CDR3 bases: TGTGCCAGCAGTGAAGGCGGGACAAACACTGAAGCTTTCTTT. The encoded protein is CASSEGGTNTEAFF.

This clonotype has only a few counts. For the CDR3, the DNA is TGTGCCACCAGTGATCGGACAGAACGGCAGTTCTTC. It translates to CATSDRTERQFF. V is TRBV24-1 and J is TRBJ2-1; possible D gene TRBD1, 6 bases. V lost 3 bases, J lost 12 bases, and 11 bases lay in between. The V gene's germline CDR1 is KGHDR and CDR2 SFDVKD. The CDR3 is 12 residues long.

V usage is TRBV9 and J usage is TRBJ1-6; D remains ambiguous. Trimming left V 3 bases short and J 6 bases short, with 10 bases between. CDR1 is SGDLS and CDR2 is YYNGEE in the germline V gene. The length of the CDR3 is 14 residues. The CDR3 sequence: CASSERASNSPLHF. CDR3 in DNA: TGTGCCAGCAGCGAACGGGCATCTAATTCACCCCTCCACTTT.

V is TRBV28 and J is TRBJ1-1, with a weak D call TRBD1 (6 bases). CDR1 and CDR2 from the germline V gene are MDHEN and SYDVKM. V lost 8 bases and J lost 7, with 14 bases in between. This CDR3 region has 12 residues. The chain's CDR3 is CASRDRMLEAFF. DNA of the CDR3: TGTGCCAGCCGTGACAGGATGCTTGAAGCTTTCTTT.

This chain links TRBV12-3 or TRBV12-4 with TRBJ2-4, with 8 bases aligning to TRBD2. This CDR3 region has 15 residues. Trimming took 5 bases from V and 4 from J; bases not matched to a gene: 7. CDR3 nucleotide sequence: TGTGCCAGCAGTCCCGGGGGGGATCTGAAAAACATTCAGTACTTC. It translates to CASSPGGDLKNIQYF.

The chain couples TRBV20-1 to TRBJ2-5; no clear D gene. The ends were cut back, 0 bases at V and 3 bases at J, with 8 bases in the middle. Germline CDR1 and CDR2: DFQATT and SNEGSKA (reference sequence). The CDR3 is 13 residues long. The CDR3 DNA reads as TGCAGTGCTAGAGATCCTCCTAAAGAGACCCAGTACTTC. Translation gives CSARDPPKETQYF.

This clonotype was recorded only once. The V gene is TRBV20-1, the J gene TRBJ2-7; TRBD1 matches 11 bases. Germline trimming cut 7 bases from V and 4 bases from J; bases unmatched to any gene: 3. CDR1 is DFQATT, CDR2 SNEGSKA, per germline (reference sequence). This CDR3 is built from 12 residues. The CDR3 DNA reads TGCAGTGGGGGACAGGGGGGATACGAGCAGTACTTC. It encodes CSGGQGGYEQYF.

The CDR3 bases are TGCAGTGCTGCAGAGACCGGGACTCAGTACACAGATACGCAGTATTTT. Translated, it gives CSAAETGTQYTDTQYF. The gene calls are TRBV20-1 and TRBJ2-3, with D possibly being TRBD2 (6 bases). Trimming took off 5 bases at V and 2 bases at J, with 20 bases between the two ends. Germline V gene lookup returns CDR1 DFQATT and CDR2 SNEGSKA (reference sequence). The CDR3 totals 16 residues.

This chain connects TRBV6-5 to TRBJ2-3, with 12 bases fitting TRBD2. The CDR3 has 15 residues. The ends lost 5 bases at V and 7 bases at J; junction bases unmatched: 7. Germline V gene lookup returns CDR1 MNHEY and CDR2 SVGAGI. Here the CDR3 DNA reads TGTGCCAGCAGTCCCCCTAGCGGGGGGGCTAATACGCAGTATTTT. Its translation: CASSPPSGGANTQYF.

This chain links TRBV9 with TRBJ2-1; TRBD1 agrees at 7 bases. The CDR3 sequence is 16 residues long. Losses at the gene ends were 4 bases for V and 8 bases for J; bases not matched to a gene: 15. The germline V gene has CDR1 SGDLS and CDR2 YYNGEE. The CDR3 DNA reads as TGTGCCAGCAGCATGTCAGGGGGACGAAGCGCGGATGAGCAGTTCTTC. The encoded protein is CASSMSGGRSADEQFF.

This clonotype showed up just once. The gene calls are TRBV9 and TRBJ1-6; D is possibly TRBD1 (6 bases). Looked up from germline, CDR1 is SGDLS and CDR2 is YYNGEE. The ends were cut back, 0 bases at V and 10 bases at J, with 11 bases in the middle. This CDR3 comprises 14 residues. The CDR3 region has the DNA TGTGCCAGCAGCGTAGAACAGGGTTACTCACCCCTCCACTTT. This codes for CASSVEQGYSPLHF.

The chain employs TRBV7-2 and TRBJ1-4; TRBD1 aligns across 7 bases. The trim removed 1 base at V and 6 bases at J, leaving 5 bases unmatched. CDR1 is SGHTA, CDR2 FQGNSA, per germline. CDR3 length: 15 residues. For the CDR3, the DNA is TGTGCCAGCAGCTTAGTTTTCGACAGGGATGAAAAACTGTTTTTT. This encodes CASSLVFDRDEKLFF.

The genes are TRBV5-4 and TRBJ2-2; 9 bases map to TRBD2. Germline lookup yields CDR1 SGHNT and CDR2 YYREEE (reference sequence). The trim removed 2 bases at V and 0 bases at J, leaving 5 bases unmatched. This CDR3 is 17 amino acids long. CDR3 sequence: CASSFSGGPTNTGELFF. In nucleotides, the CDR3 is TGTGCCAGCAGCTTTAGCGGGGGACCCACGAACACCGGGGAGCTGTTTTTT.

This rearrangement joins TRBV19 to TRBJ2-3; maybe TRBD2 (5 bases). Germline CDR1 LNHDA, CDR2 SQIVND (reference sequence). V was clipped by 3 bases and J by 9 bases, with 7 bases between them. The length of the CDR3 is 11 residues. The CDR3 coding sequence is TGTGCCAGTAGTATCCGAGGGACGCAGTATTTT. Translated: CASSIRGTQYF. The full variable domain, its missing parts supplied by reference TRBV19 and TRBJ2-3, is DGGITQSPKYLFRKEGQNVTLSCEQNLNHDAMYWYRQDPGQGLRLIYYSQIVNDFQKGDIAEGYSVSREKKESFPLTVTSAQKNPTAFYLCASSIRGTQYFGPGTRLTVL.

The rearrangement uses TRBV10-3 and TRBJ2-7; 9 bases are shared with TRBD1. The CDR3 is 12 amino acids. The V gene end was trimmed by 4 bases and the J gene end by 7 bases; junction bases not matched to a gene: 2. CDR1 is ENHRY, CDR2 SYGVKD, per germline. For the CDR3, the DNA is TGTGCCATCAGTGGAGGGACAGGGGAGCAGTACTTC. Amino acid sequence: CAISGGTGEQYF.

The gene calls are TRBV7-2 and TRBJ1-4; 9 bases are shared with TRBD1. Germline V gene sequence: CDR1 SGHTA, CDR2 FQGNSA. Trimming at V came to 4 bases and at J to 12 bases, leaving 3 bases not matched to a gene. CDR3 size: 12 residues. This CDR3 reads CASSWTGAQLFF. CDR3 sequence (DNA): TGTGCCAGCAGCTGGACAGGGGCCCAACTGTTTTTT.